Reported below is one TCR beta chain. Its antigen has not been determined. This sequence may be a read error, since a much larger clone differs from it by one base. The data are from a study of T-cell reconstitution after alpha-beta-depleted transplantation in children (dated by TCRdb to about 2016). Describing the broader study: Using TCR repertoire profiling, the study followed T-cell immune reconstitution in a quantitative way in children after TCRalphabeta/CD19-depleted allogeneic hematopoietic cell transplantation. What the authors observed across the whole study: The apparently early recovery of alphabetaT-cell counts about two months after transplant reportedly depended on only several hundred rapidly expanded clones that came from non-depleted graft cells. Over the following months the frequencies of hyperexpanded clones went down, and after one year T-cell counts and TCRbeta diversity were mostly credited to newly produced T cells. The high TCRbeta diversity at day 60 in some patients was ascribed to recipient T cells and intrathymic progenitors that had survived conditioning.

Library prep was done by PCR. The sequencer was an Illumina HiSeq 2500. To normalize quantification of the TCRbeta repertoire, the TCR libraries were built with molecular barcoding that relied on unique molecular identifiers. TCRdb trimmed the raw reads at Q25, called clones with MiXCR and kept productive beta chains. Duplicate CDR3 protein sequences are folded into a single record with the most common DNA and genes. The sample table contains 200,000 to 250,000 distinct CDR3 sequences; only one count was recorded for roughly 8.2% of them. Nearly 6.5% of the sample comes from the top ten. What the treatment or condition label conveys for this sample: allogeneic hematopoietic cell transplantation with graft depleted of TCRalphabeta T cells and CD19 B cells. Transplant recipients were children who received TCRalphabeta/CD19-depleted allogeneic hematopoietic cell grafts. The CDR3, cysteine through phenylalanine, is 13 amino acids long. Kept here is only the CDR3 DNA, which spans 39 bases and is read in frame from base 1. CDR1 and CDR2, looked up from the germline V gene, are SGHTA and FQGTGA. V is cut by 1 base and J by 9 bases, and the space between the germline ends is 10 bases.

Specimen: PBMCs, mostly from graft donor cells, collected 180 days after TCRalphabeta/CD19-depleted stem cell transplant. Rearrangement joined TRBV7-3 to TRBJ2-1, with no D gene named confidently. This TCR came from a male patient younger than 18 who had a stem cell transplant for acute lymphoblastic leukemia, so the T cells may come from the graft donor. The DNA sequence reads TGTGCCAGCAGCTTAAACCTTCACAGTGAGCAGTTCTTC. This translates into CASSLNLHSEQFF.